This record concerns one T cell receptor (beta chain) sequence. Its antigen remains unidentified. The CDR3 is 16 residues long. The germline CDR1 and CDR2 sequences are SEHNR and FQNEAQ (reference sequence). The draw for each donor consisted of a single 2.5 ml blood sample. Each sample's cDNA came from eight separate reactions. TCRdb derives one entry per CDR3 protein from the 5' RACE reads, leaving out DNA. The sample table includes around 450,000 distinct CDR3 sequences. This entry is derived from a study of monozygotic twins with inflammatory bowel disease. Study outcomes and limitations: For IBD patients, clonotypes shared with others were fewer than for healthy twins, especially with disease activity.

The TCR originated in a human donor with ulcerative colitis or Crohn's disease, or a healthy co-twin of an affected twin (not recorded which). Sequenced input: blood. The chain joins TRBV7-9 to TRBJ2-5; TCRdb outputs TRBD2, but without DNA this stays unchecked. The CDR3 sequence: CASSPGLAGGQETQYF.